Following are 32 T cell receptor beta chains from one sample sequenced in a study of vaccination and CD4 T cells after COVID-19. Indicated treatment: roughly nine-day PBMC culture with coronavirus spike peptide pools or control peptides (ViraFEST assay). These TCRs are of unknown antigen specificity. Researchers used the Oncomine TCR Beta short-read assay to sequence DNA from cultured CD4+ T cells. TCRdb fed the PCR reads into MiXCR, producing one record per CDR3 protein. The table has about 4,000 distinct CDR3 sequences, roughly 43% seen once. Material for sequencing was CD4+ T cells from blood, cultured in vitro. The receptors originated from a human donor who had recovered from COVID-19.

This chain connects TRBV2 to TRBJ2-1, with D perhaps assigned TRBD1 or TRBD2 (5 bases each). The CDR3 is made up of 10 amino acids. Germline V gene data show CDR1 as SNHLY and CDR2 as FYNNEI. Trimming stripped 8 bases from V and 6 bases from J, with 5 bases between. As DNA, the CDR3 is TGTGCCAGCGGGGGCAATGAGCAGTTCTTC. It codes for CASGGNEQFF. The complete variable domain, with remaining parts taken from reference TRBV2 and TRBJ2-1, reads EPEVTQTPSHQVTQMGQEVILRCVPISNHLYFYWYRQILGQKVEFLVSFYNNEISEKSEIFDDQFSVERPDGSNFTLKIRSTKLEDSAMYFCASGGNEQFFGPGTRLTVL.

The gene calls are TRBV7-3 and TRBJ2-3; unclear D gene. This CDR3 is 14 amino acids long. Per the germline V gene, CDR1 is SGHTA and CDR2 is FQGTGA. Between the trimmed V and J ends, which lost 2 bases and 1 base, there was a span of 7 bases. Here the CDR3 reads CASSLSFGTDTQYF. CDR3 DNA sequence: TGTGCCAGCAGCTTATCTTTTGGCACAGATACGCAGTATTTT. The variable domain in full, completed from reference TRBV7-3 and TRBJ2-3, reads GAGVSQTPSNKVTEKGKYVELRCDPISGHTALYWYRQSLGQGPEFLIYFQGTGAADDSGLPNDRFFAVRPEGSVSTLKIQRTERGDSAVYLCASSLSFGTDTQYFGPGTRLTVL.

The J gene is TRBJ1-2, the V gene TRBV5-5; 8 bases match TRBD1. The germline CDR1 and CDR2 sequences are SGHKS and YYEKEE (reference sequence). The length of the CDR3 is 15 residues. V shed 1 base, J shed 8 bases, and the junction held 10 bases outside the gene matches. The CDR3 reads CASSLNRGKIYGYTF. CDR3 nucleotide sequence: TGTGCCAGCAGCTTGAACAGGGGGAAAATTTACGGCTACACCTTC.

This clonotype showed up just a few times. This sequence joins TRBV6-1 and TRBJ2-7; possibly TRBD2 for D (5 bases). The CDR3 spans 14 residues. The V end was cut by 4 bases, the J end by 3 bases, with 13 bases between. Germline CDR1 MNHNS, CDR2 SASEGT. The CDR3: CASSARATLYEQYF. Here the CDR3 DNA reads TGTGCCAGCAGTGCGCGGGCCACCCTCTACGAGCAGTACTTC.

The J gene is TRBJ1-5, the V gene TRBV20-1; 12 bases fit TRBD1. CDR3 length equals 18 residues. Germline trimming cut 0 bases from V and 5 bases from J; bases unmatched to any gene: 11. In germline, CDR1 is DFQATT, CDR2 SNEGSKA (reference sequence). The CDR3 DNA reads TGCAGTGCTAGAGAGAACCCCGGGACAGGGGGCGACGATCAGCCCCAGCATTTT. The encoded protein is CSARENPGTGGDDQPQHF.

This clonotype was observed a few times. V is TRBV27 and J is TRBJ1-2, with D possibly being TRBD1 (6 bases). The CDR3 loop spans 16 amino acids. V lost 1 base, J lost 4 bases, and 16 bases lay in between. Germline loops: CDR1 MNHEY, CDR2 SMNVEV (reference sequence). For the CDR3, the DNA is TGTGCCAGCAGTTTATTGGGGGCGGGCAGGACCTATGGCTACACCTTC. Protein: CASSLLGAGRTYGYTF.

V gene TRBV7-9 combines with J gene TRBJ2-3; TRBD2 aligns across 9 bases. V was clipped by 5 bases and J by 3 bases; unmatched bases: 9. The CDR3 length is 16 residues. Germline values: CDR1 SEHNR, CDR2 FQNEAQ (reference sequence). The CDR3 loop reads CASSRRGGLSTDTQYF. For the CDR3, the DNA is TGTGCCAGCAGCAGGCGGGGGGGCCTTTCGACAGATACGCAGTATTTT.

This clonotype was detected only a few times. The chain recombines TRBV12-3 or TRBV12-4 with TRBJ2-7; 8 bases are shared with TRBD1. The ends lost 6 bases at V and 6 bases at J; junction bases unmatched: 13. This CDR3 is built from 15 residues. The CDR3 loop is CASSDRTGKEFEQYF. The CDR3 DNA is TGTGCCAGCAGCGACAGGACAGGGAAGGAGTTCGAGCAGTACTTC.

The V call is TRBV7-2, the J call TRBJ2-7; tentative D call: TRBD1 (6 bases). V gave up 3 bases and J gave up 4 bases, with 16 bases separating them. The CDR3 totals 15 residues. The germline gives CDR1 SGHTA, CDR2 FQGNSA. CDR3: CASSFGGAARYEQYF. CDR3 in DNA: TGTGCCAGCAGCTTTGGGGGCGCGGCGCGTTACGAGCAGTACTTC.

By sample fraction, this clonotype is medium-sized. This rearrangement joins TRBV15 to TRBJ1-2; the D is unclear. Germline CDR1 and CDR2: LNHNV and YYDKDF (reference sequence). CDR3 size: 13 residues. Trimming took off 0 bases at V and 5 bases at J, with 7 bases between the two ends. In DNA form, the CDR3 reads TGTGCCACCAGCAGAGATCTCGAGTATGGCTACACCTTC. Protein product: CATSRDLEYGYTF.

V gene TRBV27 combines with J gene TRBJ2-7, with 8 positions matching TRBD1. V gave up 6 bases and J gave up 2 bases; unmatched junction bases: 12. CDR1 is MNHEY and CDR2 is SMNVEV in the germline V gene (reference sequence). The CDR3 consists of 16 residues. CDR3 nucleotide sequence: TGTGCCAGCAGCCGGGCCGGGGGCAGGGGGCCCTACGAGCAGTACTTC. The encoded protein is CASSRAGGRGPYEQYF.

This clonotype has only a few counts. The chain employs TRBV20-1 and TRBJ1-4, with unresolved D. V dropped 4 bases and J dropped 12 bases, with 21 bases sitting between them. This CDR3 contains 14 residues. CDR1 is DFQATT, CDR2 SNEGSKA, per germline (reference sequence). CDR3 bases: TGCAGTGCTACCAAGGACGGCCTTGGAACCGAACTGTTTTTT. Protein sequence: CSATKDGLGTELFF.

The V gene is TRBV4-1, the J gene TRBJ2-2; 8 positions agree with TRBD2. The CDR3 is 15 amino acids. The germline V gene has CDR1 MGHRA and CDR2 YSYEKL. V was clipped by 4 bases and J by 5 bases; unmatched bases: 6. In nucleotides, the CDR3 is TGCGCCAGCAGCCGACCGGGACTAGGGACCGGGGAGCTGTTTTTT. It translates to CASSRPGLGTGELFF.

The chain combines TRBV18 with TRBJ1-5; D perhaps matches TRBD1 (5 bases). This CDR3 region has 16 residues. Looked up from germline, CDR1 is KGHSH and CDR2 is LQKENI. Trimming left V 8 bases short and J 0 bases short, with 17 bases between. In DNA, the CDR3 is TGTGCCAGCCCCCGGAGGGACGGACATAGCAATCAGCCCCAGCATTTT. Its protein product is CASPRRDGHSNQPQHF.

The rearrangement joins TRBV27 to TRBJ2-7; TRBD2 is a possible D gene (5 bases). This CDR3 has 14 residues. V was clipped by 8 bases and J by 3 bases, with 17 bases between them. Germline V gene sequence: CDR1 MNHEY, CDR2 SMNVEV (reference sequence). DNA for the CDR3: TGTGCCAGCGGAGGTGTGGGCCAGGACTACGAGCAGTACTTC. It specifies CASGGVGQDYEQYF.

This clonotype was counted a few times. The V and J genes are TRBV9 and TRBJ2-1, with TRBD2 matching over 9 bases. Unmatched junction bases numbered 3, after V lost 3 bases and J lost 2 bases. The CDR3 contains 15 residues. CDR1 is SGDLS, CDR2 YYNGEE, per germline. The CDR3 region is CASSGLAVPYNEQFF. DNA of the CDR3: TGTGCCAGCAGCGGACTAGCGGTCCCCTACAATGAGCAGTTCTTC.

The chain couples TRBV5-1 to TRBJ1-6, with D perhaps TRBD1 (5 bases). The CDR3 totals 14 residues. Per the germline V gene, CDR1 is SGHRS and CDR2 is YFSETQ. The ends were cut back, 0 bases at V and 6 bases at J, with 7 bases in the middle. CDR3: CASSLDRGNSPLHF. DNA of the CDR3: TGCGCCAGCAGCTTGGATAGGGGTAATTCACCCCTCCACTTT.

This chain uses TRBV2 with TRBJ1-1; TRBD1 matches at 10 bases. V lost 6 bases, J lost 6 bases, and 7 bases stayed unmatched. CDR1 SNHLY and CDR2 FYNNEI come from the germline V gene. There are 14 residues in the CDR3. The DNA of the CDR3 is TGTGCCAGCAGCGCGGGACAGGGGTTCGCTGAAGCTTTCTTT. This gives the protein CASSAGQGFAEAFF.

This clonotype was observed a handful of times. V is TRBV7-8 and J is TRBJ2-1, with 9 bases aligning to TRBD2. The CDR3 is 15 residues long. Germline lookup yields CDR1 SGHVS and CDR2 FQNEAQ. The V and J ends lost 4 bases and 1 base, in that order; junction bases with no gene match: 2. The CDR3 reads CASSSLAGSYNEQFF. The CDR3 DNA sequence: TGTGCCAGCAGCTCTCTAGCGGGATCCTACAATGAGCAGTTCTTC.

This chain connects TRBV20-1 to TRBJ1-1; D might be TRBD1 (5 bases). Per the germline V gene, CDR1 is DFQATT and CDR2 is SNEGSKA (reference sequence). This CDR3 is 17 amino acids long. The V and J ends lost 0 bases and 1 base respectively, with 18 bases between them. Here the CDR3 reads CSARDPGRQRGNTEAFF. The CDR3 DNA follows: TGCAGTGCTAGAGATCCGGGGCGCCAAAGGGGGAACACTGAAGCTTTCTTT.

The rearrangement joins TRBV7-3 to TRBJ2-1; 10 bases align to TRBD2. Losses at the gene ends were 4 bases for V and 3 bases for J; bases not matched to a gene: 3. CDR1 SGHTA and CDR2 FQGTGA come from the germline V gene. The CDR3 runs to 15 residues. The CDR3 is CASSSGLADYNEQFF. DNA of the CDR3: TGTGCCAGCAGCTCAGGACTAGCGGACTACAATGAGCAGTTCTTC.

The rearrangement joins TRBV20-1 to TRBJ2-7; the match to TRBD2 covers 9 bases. Germline V gives CDR1 DFQATT, CDR2 SNEGSKA (reference sequence). Trimming cost V 3 bases and J 1 base; bases outside gene matches: 4. The CDR3 spans 14 residues. This chain's CDR3 is CSASRLAESYEQYF. In nucleotides, the CDR3 is TGCAGTGCTAGTAGACTAGCGGAGTCCTACGAGCAGTACTTC.

The chain uses TRBV11-3 and TRBJ1-6, with D perhaps matching TRBD1 (6 bases). Trimming pared 3 bases from V and 1 base from J, leaving 10 bases between. Germline CDR1 reads SGHNT; CDR2 reads YENEEA. This CDR3 spans 16 amino acids. DNA for the CDR3: TGTGCCAGCAGCTTGCTACAGGGTTCCTATAATTCACCCCTCCACTTT. Protein sequence: CASSLLQGSYNSPLHF.

This chain connects TRBV10-3 to TRBJ2-5; 10 bases fit TRBD2. Germline trimming cut 3 bases from V and 5 bases from J; bases unmatched to any gene: 6. Germline CDR1 ENHRY, CDR2 SYGVKD. The CDR3 has 15 residues. The CDR3 here is CAISESGGAGETQYF. The CDR3 coding sequence is TGTGCCATCAGTGAAAGCGGGGGGGCCGGCGAGACCCAGTACTTC.

In this sample, this clonotype is medium-sized (0.01 to 0.1%). This chain uses TRBV6-1 with TRBJ2-3; 8 bases align to TRBD1. With V trimmed by 6 bases and J by 3 bases, 8 bases remained unmatched. Germline-derived CDR1 and CDR2 are MNHNS and SASEGT. The CDR3 is made up of 15 amino acids. CDR3 sequence reads: CASRFQGARTDTQYF. The DNA of the CDR3 is TGTGCCAGCAGATTCCAGGGGGCTAGGACAGATACGCAGTATTTT.

This clonotype showed up just a few times. This chain links TRBV12-3 or TRBV12-4 with TRBJ2-2; tentative D call: TRBD2 (5 bases). The CDR3 contains 14 residues. V lost 8 bases and J 1 base, leaving 11 bases between the germline ends. CDR3 sequence: CASVAGMNTGELFF. The CDR3 region has the DNA TGTGCCAGCGTAGCCGGGATGAACACCGGGGAGCTGTTTTTT.

This clonotype has a handful of counts. V is TRBV28 and J is TRBJ1-2, with D possibly matching TRBD1 (5 bases). This CDR3 has 16 amino acids. The V gene's germline CDR1 is MDHEN and CDR2 SYDVKM. V was trimmed by 4 bases and J by 8 bases, leaving 23 bases between them. CDR3 amino acids: CASSYQAYAAGGGYTF. As DNA, the CDR3 is TGTGCCAGCAGTTACCAGGCCTACGCGGCTGGGGGGGGCTACACCTTC.

The chain recombines TRBV20-1 with TRBJ1-6; D is possibly TRBD1 (5 bases). The CDR3 loop spans 15 amino acids. CDR1 is DFQATT, CDR2 SNEGSKA, per germline (reference sequence). V lost 4 bases, J lost 8 bases, and 18 bases lay in between. The CDR3 protein is CSATKGRADDSPLHF. The CDR3 bases are TGCAGTGCTACCAAGGGCAGGGCCGATGATTCACCCCTCCACTTT.

The V gene is TRBV11-2, the J gene TRBJ2-3; no clear D. This CDR3 is 13 amino acids long. Trimming cost V 1 base and J 4 bases, with 6 bases left between them. The germline V gene encodes CDR1 SGHAT and CDR2 FQNNGV. DNA of the CDR3: TGTGCCAGCAGCTTAGGTGCCCCAGATACGCAGTATTTT. It yields the protein CASSLGAPDTQYF.

The genes are TRBV2 and TRBJ1-2; TRBD1 might be the D (5 bases). The CDR3 totals 17 residues. Trimming left V 5 bases short and J 2 bases short, with 21 bases between. From germline, CDR1 is SNHLY and CDR2 FYNNEI. The chain's CDR3 is CASSSNRNRTSNYGYTF. CDR3 DNA sequence: TGTGCCAGCAGTTCAAACCGGAACAGGACGTCCAACTATGGCTACACCTTC.

The chain combines TRBV19 with TRBJ2-7, with D perhaps TRBD2 (6 bases). The CDR3 is made up of 15 amino acids. Germline V gives CDR1 LNHDA, CDR2 SQIVND (reference sequence). With 1 base removed from V and 2 bases from J, the gap between germline ends came to 12 bases. CDR3 loop: CASSIGGTATYEQYF. Here the CDR3 DNA reads TGTGCCAGTAGTATAGGCGGGACGGCCACCTACGAGCAGTACTTC.

The chain has TRBV6-1 and TRBJ2-1; 7 bases line up with TRBD1. The V and J ends lost 7 bases and 4 bases, in that order; junction bases with no gene match: 4. This CDR3 contains 13 residues. Germline loops: CDR1 MNHNS, CDR2 SASEGT. CDR3 in DNA: TGTGCCAGCAATCGGGACAGTTACAATGAGCAGTTCTTC. Its translation: CASNRDSYNEQFF.